The 2 T cell receptor beta chains below all came from one sample that was sequenced in a study of T cells expressing NK-cell markers. TCRdb reprocessed the 5' RACE reads; each CDR3 protein has one entry and no DNA is given. Its table lists 150,000 to 180,000 distinct CDR3 sequences. What was sequenced was blood T cells: a sorted CD56 or NKG2C T cell subset, CD4+ or CD8+ T cells, or bulk PBMC T cells (not recorded which). The receptors were gathered from a woman aged 45-60 years in good health.

V usage is TRBV7-9 and J usage is TRBJ2-5. Germline V gene lookup returns CDR1 SEHNR and CDR2 FQNEAQ (reference sequence). This CDR3 region has 14 residues. CDR3: CASSLAPGLETQYF.

V is TRBV7-3 and J is TRBJ2-1; TCRdb's D gene call, TRBD1, goes unchecked for lack of DNA. The CDR3 covers 14 residues. In germline, CDR1 is SGHTA, CDR2 FQGTGA. CDR3 amino acids: CASSSGMGDNEQFF.